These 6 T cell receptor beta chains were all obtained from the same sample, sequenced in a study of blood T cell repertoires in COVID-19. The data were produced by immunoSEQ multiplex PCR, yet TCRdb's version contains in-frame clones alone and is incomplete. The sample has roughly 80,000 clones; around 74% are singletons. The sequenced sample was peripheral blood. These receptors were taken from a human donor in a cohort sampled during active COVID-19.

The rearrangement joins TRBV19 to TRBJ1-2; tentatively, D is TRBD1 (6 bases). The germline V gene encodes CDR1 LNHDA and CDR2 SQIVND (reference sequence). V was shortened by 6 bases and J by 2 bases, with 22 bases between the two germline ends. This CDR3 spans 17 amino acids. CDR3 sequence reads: CASRNRAGADTNYGYTF. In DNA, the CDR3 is TGTGCCAGTAGGAACAGGGCCGGCGCCGACACCAACTATGGCTACACCTTC.

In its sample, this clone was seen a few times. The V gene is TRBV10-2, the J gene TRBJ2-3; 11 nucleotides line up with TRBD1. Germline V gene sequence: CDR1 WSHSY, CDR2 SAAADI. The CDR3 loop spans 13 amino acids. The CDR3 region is CAAGQGVTDTQYF. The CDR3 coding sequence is TGCGCTGCGGGACAGGGGGTCACAGATACGCAGTATTTT.

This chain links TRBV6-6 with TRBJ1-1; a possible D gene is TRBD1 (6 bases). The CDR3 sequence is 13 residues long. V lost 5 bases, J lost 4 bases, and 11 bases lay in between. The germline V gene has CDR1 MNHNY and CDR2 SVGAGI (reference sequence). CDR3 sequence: CASSTGYRTEAFF. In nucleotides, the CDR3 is TGTGCCAGCAGTACAGGGTACCGCACTGAAGCTTTCTTT.

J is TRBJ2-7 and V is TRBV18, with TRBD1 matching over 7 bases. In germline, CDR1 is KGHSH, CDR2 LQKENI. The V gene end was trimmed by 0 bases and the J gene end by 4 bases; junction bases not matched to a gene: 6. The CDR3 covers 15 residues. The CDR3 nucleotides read TGTGCCAGCTCACCACCGTTGGACAGGAGGTACGAGCAGTACTTC. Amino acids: CASSPPLDRRYEQYF. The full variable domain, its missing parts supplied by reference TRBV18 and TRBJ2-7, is NAGVMQNPRHLVRRRGQEARLRCSPMKGHSHVYWYRQLPEEGLKFMVYLQKENIIDESGMPKERFSAEFPKEGPSILRIQQVVRGDSAAYFCASSPPLDRRYEQYFGPGTRLTVT.

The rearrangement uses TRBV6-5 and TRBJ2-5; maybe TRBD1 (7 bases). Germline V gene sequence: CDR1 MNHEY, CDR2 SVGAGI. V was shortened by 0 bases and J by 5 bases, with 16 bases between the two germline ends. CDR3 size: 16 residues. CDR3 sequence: CASSYSRGGGGETQYF. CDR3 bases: TGTGCCAGCAGTTACTCTAGAGGGGGCGGAGGGGAGACCCAGTACTTC.

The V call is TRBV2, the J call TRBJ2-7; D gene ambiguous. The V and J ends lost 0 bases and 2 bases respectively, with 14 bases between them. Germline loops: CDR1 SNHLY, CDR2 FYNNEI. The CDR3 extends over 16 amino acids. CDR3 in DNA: TGTGCCAGCAGTGAAGCCAGGCCAGGCGCTACCTACGAGCAGTACTTC. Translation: CASSEARPGATYEQYF.